A selection of T cell receptor beta chains follows, all from one sample in a study of cytotoxic CD8 clonotypes in ibrutinib-treated CLL. Clones were sequenced by immunoSEQ multiplex PCR, and TCRdb holds only the in-frame ones, with some missing. The sample comprises a few hundred thousand clones, under 80% of which are singletons, and 15% rests with the top ten. The sequencing here drew on PBMCs, taken after 24 months of ibrutinib treatment. The receptor source for this set is a human donor with chronic lymphocytic leukemia. CDR3s include the opening cysteine and the closing phenylalanine or tryptophan. A D gene is named only where the DNA matches it firmly. Rows may omit the clone size; those that give it use once, few, many or a size class.

>.|TRBV30|TRBJ2-3|.
TGTGCCTGGAGTGTAGGTGGAATAACCCTGTATTTT
CAWSVGGITLYF
>.|TRBV29-1|TRBJ1-1|.
TGCAGCGGGGCCTGGAGCCATGAAGCTTTCTTT
CSGAWSHEAFF
>.|TRBV9|TRBJ2-7|.
TGTGCCAGCAGCGTAGAATGGACTGACACCTACGAGCAGTACTTC
CASSVEWTDTYEQYF
>.|TRBV9|TRBJ2-3|.
TGTGCCAGCAGCGTCCCAGGTACAGATACGCAGTATTTT
CASSVPGTDTQYF
>.|TRBV29-1|TRBJ2-7|.
TGCAGCGTTGAATCGACGGGAGAATCCTACGAGCAGTACTTC
CSVESTGESYEQYF
>.|TRBV5-8|TRBJ2-1|.
TGTGCCAGCACTTGGGGGACTGAGCAGTTCTTC
CASTWGTEQFF
>.|TRBV5-1|TRBJ2-7|TRBD2
TGCGCCAGCAGCTCCGGGACTAGCGGGAGCGAGCAGTACTTC
CASSSGTSGSEQYF
>.|TRBV11-2|TRBJ2-1|TRBD2
TGTGCCAGCAGCCCGAGACTAGCGGGTTACAATGAGCAGTTCTTC
CASSPRLAGYNEQFF
>few|TRBV5-1|TRBJ2-7|TRBD1
TGCGCCAGCAGCCGTACCGGGACAGGCGACTACGAGCAGTACTTC
CASSRTGTGDYEQYF
>.|TRBV25-1|TRBJ1-1|.
TGTGCCAGCAGTATATCCACTGAAGCTTTCTTT
CASSISTEAFF
>few|TRBV19|TRBJ2-1|TRBD1
TGTGCCAGTAGTATAGAGGTGCAGGGGGTCCGGTTCTTC
CASSIEVQGVRFF
>.|TRBV7-9|TRBJ2-1|.
TGTGCCAGCAGCTTATCAGGGAGGATAGTGAATGAGCAGTTCTTC
CASSLSGRIVNEQFF
>.|TRBV5-1|TRBJ2-1|TRBD2
TGCGCCAGCAGCTTGGCTAGCGGGACATACAATGAGCAGTTCTTC
CASSLASGTYNEQFF
>once|TRBV7-2|TRBJ2-7|TRBD1
TGTGCCAGCAGCTCCCGGGACAGGGCCTACGAGCAGTACTTC
CASSSRDRAYEQYF
>.|TRBV4-1|TRBJ2-1|.
TGCGCCAGCAGCCAAGATGGGTGGATATTCACGGATGAGCAGTTCTTC
CASSQDGWIFTDEQFF
>.|TRBV7-3|TRBJ2-3|.
TGTGCCAGCAGCTCGGGAAGTAGCGGACACACAGATACGCAGTATTTT
CASSSGSSGHTDTQYF
>.|TRBV28|TRBJ1-5|TRBD1
TGTGCCAGCAGCTGGGGACAGACGATCGGGCCCCAGCATTTT
CASSWGQTIGPQHF
>.|TRBV6-1|TRBJ1-4|.
TGTGCCAGCAAGAACCTCCCTCAGGAGGAAAAACTGTTTTTT
CASKNLPQEEKLFF
>few|TRBV7-2|TRBJ2-5|TRBD2
TGTGCCAGCAGCTTAGTCCTAGCGGGAGGAGGGGAGACCCAGTACTTC
CASSLVLAGGGETQYF
>.|TRBV2|TRBJ2-2|TRBD1
TGTGCCAGCAGCGAGAGGGGGCACCAGGATTCCGGGGAGCTGTTTTTT
CASSERGHQDSGELFF
>.|TRBV7-2|TRBJ2-7|.
TGTGCCAGCAGCTTTTTCGGCGGTAGCTCCTACGAGCAGTACTTC
CASSFFGGSSYEQYF
>.|TRBV14|TRBJ1-1|TRBD1
TGTGCCAGCAGCCAACCCGGACAGGAGAGCACTGAAGCTTTCTTT
CASSQPGQESTEAFF
>.|TRBV28|TRBJ1-4|TRBD1
TGTGCCAGCGAGTCCCCACAGGGGGGGGAAAAACTGTTTTTT
CASESPQGGEKLFF
>.|TRBV2|TRBJ1-2|TRBD1
TGTGCCAGCAGTCGACCGGGACAGGGTATAGGCCCTTTC
CASSRPGQGIGPF
>.|TRBV5-5|TRBJ2-7|.
TGTGCCAGCAGCTTGGTCCGAGGGATCCTCTACGAGCAGTACTTC
CASSLVRGILYEQYF
>.|TRBV27|TRBJ1-4|.
TGTGCCAGCAGTTGGGGGGGCAGACCCAATGAAAAACTGTTTTTT
CASSWGGRPNEKLFF
>.|TRBV6-5|TRBJ2-1|.
TGTGCCAGCAGTCGCGGGCCTCAATACAATGAGCAGTTCTTC
CASSRGPQYNEQFF
>.|TRBV27|TRBJ2-2|.
TGTGCCAGCAGTTTATCGTCGGGCACCGGGGAGCTGTTTTTT
CASSLSSGTGELFF
>.|TRBV5-4|TRBJ1-1|TRBD1
TGTGCCAGCAGCGTGACAGGGTACACTGAAGCTTTCTTT
CASSVTGYTEAFF
>few|TRBV5-1|TRBJ1-2|TRBD1
TGCGCCAGCAGCTTGTCCATTGGCGGGACAGGGGTCGGTGGCTACACCTTC
CASSLSIGGTGVGGYTF
>few|TRBV9|TRBJ2-7|.
TGTGCCAGCAGCGCCCGGGCGGGCGAGCAGTACTTC
CASSARAGEQYF
>.|TRBV15|TRBJ2-7|TRBD1
TGTGCCACCAGCAGAGATAAGGGACAGGGCTACGAGCAGTACTTC
CATSRDKGQGYEQYF
>.|TRBV19|TRBJ2-5|TRBD2
TGTGCCAGTAGTCCTCTAGCGGGAGGAGCAGAGACCCAGTACTTC
CASSPLAGGAETQYF
>.|TRBV30|TRBJ1-2|.
TGTGCCTGGAGTGGGGTAACTGACTATGGCTACACCTTC
CAWSGVTDYGYTF
>.|TRBV18|TRBJ1-2|TRBD1
TGTGCCAGCTCACCCGACAGGGAGGACTATGGCTACACCTTC
CASSPDREDYGYTF
>.|TRBV27|TRBJ2-7|.
TGTGCCAGCGCACAGGGTCTGACCTACGAGCAGTACTTC
CASAQGLTYEQYF
>.|TRBV6-4|TRBJ2-3|TRBD2
TGTGCCAGCAGTGGGTGGACTAGCGGGGGCGGTAGCACAGATACGCAGTATTTT
CASSGWTSGGGSTDTQYF
>few|TRBV5-4|TRBJ2-7|.
TGTGCCAGCAGCACCGTCGGGGCGTCCGAGCAGTACTTC
CASSTVGASEQYF
>.|TRBV9|TRBJ2-1|TRBD2
TGTGCCAGCAGCGTAGACGGGAGGGGGAATGAGCAGTTCTTC
CASSVDGRGNEQFF
>.|TRBV2|TRBJ2-5|TRBD2
TGTGCCAGCAGTGAAAGCCCGGGGAGGGAAGAGACCCAGTACTTC
CASSESPGREETQYF
>once|TRBV19|TRBJ2-7|TRBD1
TGTGCCAGTAGTCAGGGGGCGACCTACGAGCAGTACTTC
CASSQGATYEQYF
>few|TRBV11-3|TRBJ2-3|.
TGTGCCAGCAGCTTAGAAAGCACAGATACGCAGTATTTT
CASSLESTDTQYF
>.|TRBV9|TRBJ1-2|.
TGTGCCAGCAGTCTAAGGGGGTATGGCTACACCTTC
CASSLRGYGYTF
>.|TRBV28|TRBJ1-1|.
TGTGCCAGCAGAACGCAGCAGGGGCTCCTCGGAACTTTCTTT
CASRTQQGLLGTFF
>few|TRBV29-1|TRBJ2-3|.
TGCAGCACCAACACAGATACGCAGTATTTT
CSTNTDTQYF
>.|TRBV6-5|TRBJ1-5|TRBD1
TGTGCCTCCAGGCCAGGGACAGGGAATCAGCCCCAGCATTTT
CASRPGTGNQPQHF
>.|TRBV29-1|TRBJ1-1|.
TGCAGCGTTAGTCTAGGATACACTGAAGCTTTCTTT
CSVSLGYTEAFF
>.|TRBV25-1|TRBJ1-1|.
TGTGCCAGCGTGGCGGGGAACACTGAAGCTTTCTTT
CASVAGNTEAFF
>.|TRBV25-1|TRBJ2-4|.
TGTGCCAGCAGCCTGTCGGGGTATGGGAACATTCAGTACTTC
CASSLSGYGNIQYF
>.|TRBV2|TRBJ2-1|.
TGTGCCAGCAGTGAGGTCTACAATGAGCAGTTCTTC
CASSEVYNEQFF
>few|TRBV9|TRBJ2-7|TRBD1
TGTGCCAGCAGTCTCCGACAGGGGGACGAGCAGTACTTC
CASSLRQGDEQYF
>.|TRBV29-1|TRBJ2-1|.
TGCAGCGTGTCCCAAACTGACACGGCCTCCTACAATGAGCAGTTCTTC
CSVSQTDTASYNEQFF
>once|TRBV7-2|TRBJ2-7|.
TGTGCCAGCAGCTTAATCGTTGCTGTGCAGTACTTC
CASSLIVAVQYF
>few|TRBV29-1|TRBJ2-1|.
TGCAGCGTTCGGTCCTACAATGAGCAGTTCTTC
CSVRSYNEQFF
>.|TRBV14|TRBJ2-1|.
TGTGCCAGCAGCCAAGACTGGACTGATCCCTACAATGAGCAGTTCTTC
CASSQDWTDPYNEQFF
>.|TRBV9|TRBJ2-2|.
TGTGCCAGCAGCGTAGATCGATCCGGGGAGCTGTTTTTT
CASSVDRSGELFF
>.|TRBV6-6|TRBJ2-1|.
TGTGCCAGCAGTTATTACGGCTCCCTCCCCTACAATGAGCAGTTCTTC
CASSYYGSLPYNEQFF